Listed here are 19 T cell receptor beta chains from one sample, sequenced in a study of control samples from healthy donors and cancer patients. The protocol was immunoSEQ multiplex PCR, while the TCRdb copy is restricted to in-frame clones and leaves out a portion. The data hold fewer than 200,000 clones, with 90% observed a single time. The sequencing input was blood. The receptors were gathered from a woman aged 45-59 years in good health.

The table lists this clone with a count of one. The chain employs TRBV24-1 and TRBJ1-1; D remains ambiguous. Germline V gene sequence: CDR1 KGHDR, CDR2 SFDVKD. The V gene lost 6 bases and the J gene lost 0 bases, with 7 bases spanning the gap. This CDR3 has 13 residues. The DNA of the CDR3 is TGTGCCACCAGTCAGTCTGTGAACACTGAAGCTTTCTTT. This translates into CATSQSVNTEAFF.

The rearrangement uses TRBV5-1 and TRBJ2-1; the D gene is possibly TRBD2 (6 bases). Per the germline V gene, CDR1 is SGHRS and CDR2 is YFSETQ. V lost 4 bases, J lost 8 bases, and 16 bases lay in between. CDR3 size: 14 residues. The CDR3 region is CASSRDSRSDEQFF. For the CDR3, the DNA is TGCGCCAGCAGCCGGGACTCCAGGTCGGATGAGCAGTTCTTC.

The chain's CDR3 is CASSMAGEGTDTQYF. The CDR3, as DNA: TGTGCCAGCAGCATGGCGGGGGAGGGCACAGATACGCAGTATTTT. The chain has TRBV21-1 and TRBJ2-3; TRBD2 is the table's D call, not checked against the DNA. TRBV21-1 is a known pseudogene. The CDR3 extends over 15 amino acids.

This chain uses TRBV18 with TRBJ1-1, with D possibly being TRBD1 (5 bases). With 3 bases removed from V and 5 bases from J, the gap between germline ends came to 16 bases. The length of the CDR3 is 15 residues. The germline V gene encodes CDR1 KGHSH and CDR2 LQKENI. The CDR3 bases are TGTGCCAGCTCACCTACGGGGGAACTTGTAACTGAAGCTTTCTTT. Translated, it gives CASSPTGELVTEAFF. The whole variable domain, filled in from reference TRBV18 and TRBJ1-1, reads NAGVMQNPRHLVRRRGQEARLRCSPMKGHSHVYWYRQLPEEGLKFMVYLQKENIIDESGMPKERFSAEFPKEGPSILRIQQVVRGDSAAYFCASSPTGELVTEAFFGQGTRLTVV.

This chain joins TRBV11-1 and TRBJ1-3; no definite D call. The germline V gene has CDR1 SGHAT and CDR2 FQDESV (reference sequence). V dropped 1 base and J dropped 0 bases, with 7 bases sitting between them. The CDR3 totals 15 residues. The chain's CDR3 is CASSLVGISGNTIYF. The CDR3 coding sequence is TGTGCCAGCAGCTTAGTGGGAATCTCTGGAAACACCATATATTTT.

The V and J genes are TRBV6-5 and TRBJ2-1; no reliable D call. The V end was cut by 7 bases, the J end by 6 bases, with 16 bases between. Germline CDR1 and CDR2: MNHEY and SVGAGI. The CDR3 extends over 14 amino acids. CDR3 nucleotides: TGTGCCAGCACCAAAGACGGTTTGGGCAATGAGCAGTTCTTC. Translating gives CASTKDGLGNEQFF.

The rearrangement links TRBV6-5 to TRBJ1-5, with 7 bases identical to TRBD1. Unmatched junction bases numbered 5, after V lost 7 bases and J lost 2 bases. CDR1 is MNHEY, CDR2 SVGAGI, per germline. This CDR3 has 14 amino acids. The CDR3 nucleotides are TGTGCCAGCAAGACAGGGACAGGCAATCAGCCCCAGCATTTT. Translation: CASKTGTGNQPQHF.

The chain employs TRBV5-6 and TRBJ2-7, with D perhaps assigned TRBD1 or TRBD2 (6 bases each). The CDR3 runs 12 residues. Germline CDR1 reads SGHDT; CDR2 reads YYEEEE. V lost 3 bases to trimming and J lost 6 bases, with 10 bases between them. The CDR3 DNA follows: TGTGCCAGCAGCTCCAGGGGAGGCGAGCAGTACTTC. Translating it yields CASSSRGGEQYF.

The J gene is TRBJ2-7, the V gene TRBV4-3, with D possibly being TRBD1 (5 bases). Trimming took 0 bases from V and 6 from J, leaving 9 bases between them. CDR3 length: 13 amino acids. Germline V CDR1 and CDR2: LGHNA, YSLEER. The CDR3 loop is CASSQETRAEQYF. The CDR3 DNA reads TGCGCCAGCAGCCAAGAAACCAGGGCCGAGCAGTACTTC.

The chain uses TRBV28 and TRBJ2-1; 8 bases map to TRBD2. This CDR3 spans 15 amino acids. Looked up from germline, CDR1 is MDHEN and CDR2 is SYDVKM. Trimming removed 11 bases from V and 10 bases from J; junction bases left unmatched: 19. CDR3 loop: CAGQAGAVGRREQFF. The DNA for the CDR3 is TGTGCCGGGCAAGCGGGAGCGGTTGGTCGGCGAGAGCAGTTCTTC.

This chain links TRBV19 with TRBJ1-2; D might be TRBD1 (6 bases). CDR3 size: 15 residues. CDR1 and CDR2 from the germline V gene are LNHDA and SQIVND (reference sequence). V dropped 3 bases and J dropped 0 bases, with 11 bases sitting between them. In DNA form, the CDR3 reads TGTGCCAGTAGTATGATGGGGGACACTAACTATGGCTACACCTTC. It encodes CASSMMGDTNYGYTF.

This chain connects TRBV4-3 to TRBJ2-3; 10 bases agree with TRBD2. Germline V gene lookup returns CDR1 LGHNA and CDR2 YSLEER. The CDR3 is 17 amino acids. V lost 5 bases to trimming and J lost 6 bases; unmatched junction nucleotides: 14. As DNA, the CDR3 is TGCGCCAGCAGCACCGCCGTAGCGGGAGGCCTCGGGGATACGCAGTATTTT. Translated, it gives CASSTAVAGGLGDTQYF.

Worth noting for this clone: Other nucleotide sequences in the sample specify the same CDR3. The V and J genes are TRBV11-2 and TRBJ2-7, with D unclear. CDR1 is SGHAT and CDR2 is FQNNGV in the germline V gene. The CDR3 is made up of 13 amino acids. Trimming took off 1 base at V and 3 bases at J, with 7 bases between the two ends. CDR3 DNA sequence: TGTGCCAGCAGCTTAGCCGGCAGCTACGAGCAGTACTTC. Translating it yields CASSLAGSYEQYF.

The chain is built from TRBV6-5 and TRBJ1-1; D is undetermined. Germline lookup yields CDR1 MNHEY and CDR2 SVGAGI. This CDR3 comprises 11 residues. V lost 2 bases and J 7 bases, leaving 5 bases between the germline ends. CDR3 DNA: TGTGCCAGCAGTTACGGTAATGAAGCTTTCTTT. Protein product: CASSYGNEAFF.

This clone was seen just once. This chain links TRBV13 with TRBJ1-5; D is ambiguous. Trimming removed 5 bases from V and 4 bases from J, with 12 bases in between. The CDR3 covers 14 residues. Germline CDR1 and CDR2: PRHDT and FYEKMQ (reference sequence). The CDR3, as DNA: TGTGCCAGCAGCAGTAGACCGTTAAATCAGCCCCAGCATTTT. Translating gives CASSSRPLNQPQHF. Complete variable domain (other parts from reference TRBV13 and TRBJ1-5): AAGVIQSPRHLIKEKRETATLKCYPIPRHDTVYWYQQGPGQDPQFLISFYEKMQSDKGSIPDRFSAQQFSDYHSELNMSSLELGDSALYFCASSSRPLNQPQHFGDGTRLSIL.

This chain uses TRBV25-1 with TRBJ2-7, with D uncertain. This CDR3 region has 15 residues. Germline lookup yields CDR1 MGHDK and CDR2 SYGVNS. V lost 3 bases, J lost 4 bases, and 16 bases lay in between. The CDR3 DNA reads TGTGCCAGCAGTGACCGATTAGTCGGTTTTTACGAGCAGTACTTC. It codes for CASSDRLVGFYEQYF.

The chain is built from TRBV6-5 and TRBJ2-2; D is possibly TRBD2 (5 bases). Trimming took off 6 bases at V and 3 bases at J, with 14 bases between the two ends. Germline CDR1 reads MNHEY; CDR2 reads SVGAGI. This CDR3 region has 15 residues. Written as DNA, the CDR3 is TGTGCCAGCAGCAGATTCCGGGATGACACCGGGGAGCTGTTTTTT. Encoded protein: CASSRFRDDTGELFF.

The V gene is TRBV9, the J gene TRBJ1-4; D perhaps matches TRBD1 (5 bases). V was pared by 0 bases and J by 2 bases, with 11 bases between. Germline CDR1 is SGDLS and CDR2 is YYNGEE. The CDR3 spans 16 residues. The CDR3 sequence is CASSVGQGGTNEKLFF. The CDR3 DNA sequence: TGTGCCAGCAGCGTAGGGCAGGGTGGGACTAATGAAAAACTGTTTTTT.

The gene calls are TRBV30 and TRBJ1-4, with a weak D call TRBD1 (5 bases). The V gene's germline CDR1 is GTSNPN and CDR2 SVGIG (reference sequence). The V and J ends lost 4 bases and 6 bases respectively, with 12 bases between them. This CDR3 has 13 amino acids. CDR3 nucleotide sequence: TGTGCCTGGACGGGGCTAGGTGATGAAAAACTGTTTTTT. This translates into CAWTGLGDEKLFF.